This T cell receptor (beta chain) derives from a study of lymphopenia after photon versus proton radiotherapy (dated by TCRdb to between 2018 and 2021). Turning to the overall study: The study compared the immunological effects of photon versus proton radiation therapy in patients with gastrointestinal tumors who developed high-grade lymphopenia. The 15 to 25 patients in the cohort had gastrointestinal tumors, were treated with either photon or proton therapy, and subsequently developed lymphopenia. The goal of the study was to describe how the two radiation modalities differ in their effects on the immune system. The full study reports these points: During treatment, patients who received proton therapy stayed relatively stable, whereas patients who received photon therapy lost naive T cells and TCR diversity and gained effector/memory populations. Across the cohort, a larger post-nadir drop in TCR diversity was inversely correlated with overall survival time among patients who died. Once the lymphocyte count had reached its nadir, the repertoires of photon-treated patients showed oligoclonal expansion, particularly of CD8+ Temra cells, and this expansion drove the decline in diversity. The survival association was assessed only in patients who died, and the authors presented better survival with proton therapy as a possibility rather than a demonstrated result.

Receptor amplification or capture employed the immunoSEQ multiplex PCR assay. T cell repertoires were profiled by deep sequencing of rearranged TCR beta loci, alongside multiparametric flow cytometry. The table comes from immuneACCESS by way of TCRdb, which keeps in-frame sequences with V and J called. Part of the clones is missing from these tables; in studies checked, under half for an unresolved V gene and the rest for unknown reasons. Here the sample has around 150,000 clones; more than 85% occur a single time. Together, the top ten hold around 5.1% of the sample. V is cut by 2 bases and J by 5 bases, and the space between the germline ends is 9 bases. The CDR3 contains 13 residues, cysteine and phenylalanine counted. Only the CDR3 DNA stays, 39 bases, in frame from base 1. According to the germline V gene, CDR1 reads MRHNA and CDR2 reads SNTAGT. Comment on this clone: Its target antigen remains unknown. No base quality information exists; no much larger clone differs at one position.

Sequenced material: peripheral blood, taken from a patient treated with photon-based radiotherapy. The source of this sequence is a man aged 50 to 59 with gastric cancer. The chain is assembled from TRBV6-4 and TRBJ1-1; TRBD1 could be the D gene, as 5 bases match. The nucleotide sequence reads TGTGCCAGCAGTGACGGGGGGTGGACTGAAGCTTTCTTT. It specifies CASSDGGWTEAFF.